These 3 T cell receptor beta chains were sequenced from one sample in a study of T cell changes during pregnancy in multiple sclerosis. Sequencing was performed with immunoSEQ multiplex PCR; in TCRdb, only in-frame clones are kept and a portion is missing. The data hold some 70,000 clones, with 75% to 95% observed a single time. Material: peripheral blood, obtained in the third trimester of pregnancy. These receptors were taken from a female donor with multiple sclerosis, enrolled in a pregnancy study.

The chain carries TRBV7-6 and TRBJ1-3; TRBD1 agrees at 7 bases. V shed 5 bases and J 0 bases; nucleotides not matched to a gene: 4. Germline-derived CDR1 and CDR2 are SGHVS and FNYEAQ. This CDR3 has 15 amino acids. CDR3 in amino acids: CASSVWDSSGNTIYF. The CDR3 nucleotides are TGTGCCAGCAGCGTTTGGGACAGCTCTGGAAACACCATATATTTT.

The CDR3 DNA sequence: TGTGCCAGCCAAGCGGGCCCAGTCTACGAGCAGTACTTC. Protein product: CASQAGPVYEQYF. The chain is built from TRBV27 and TRBJ2-7, with D perhaps TRBD2 (6 bases). CDR1 is MNHEY and CDR2 is SMNVEV in the germline V gene (reference sequence). V lost 8 bases and J 3 bases, leaving 14 bases between the germline ends. The CDR3 is made up of 13 amino acids.

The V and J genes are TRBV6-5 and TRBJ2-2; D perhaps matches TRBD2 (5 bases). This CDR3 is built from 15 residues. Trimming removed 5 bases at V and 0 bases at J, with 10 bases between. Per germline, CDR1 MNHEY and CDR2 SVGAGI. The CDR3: CASSTGTTNTGELFF. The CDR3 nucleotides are TGTGCCAGCAGTACGGGAACTACGAACACCGGGGAGCTGTTTTTT.